A selection of T cell receptor beta chains follows, all from one sample in a study of T cell repertoires and HLA-DP antigens. Their antigens are not known. The protocol was immunoSEQ multiplex PCR, while the TCRdb copy is restricted to in-frame clones and leaves out a portion. Among 85,000 to 90,000 clones listed, around nine tenths were seen once. Sequencing used CD4+ T cells from PBMCs. All receptors derive from a man aged 45-60 years in good health and CMV-seronegative. Each CDR3 is given with its conserved first and last residue. The order of the fields is V gene, CDR3 length, D gene, J gene, clone size, CDR3 protein, CDR3 DNA. The D gene is left open where the match is weak. The size field is filled for only some rows; it gives once, few, many or a size class.

V gene: TRBV6-1
CDR3 length: 12
D gene: NA
J gene: TRBJ1-2
clone size: NA
CDR3 protein: CASSDYGYGYTF
CDR3 DNA: TGTGCCAGCAGTGATTACGGGTATGGCTACACCTTC

V gene: TRBV7-3
CDR3 length: 15
D gene: TRBD2
J gene: TRBJ2-1
clone size: NA
CDR3 protein: CASSFRLAGNNEQFF
CDR3 DNA: TGTGCCAGCAGTTTCCGACTAGCGGGGAACAATGAGCAGTTCTTC

V gene: TRBV5-1
CDR3 length: 13
D gene: NA
J gene: TRBJ1-1
clone size: NA
CDR3 protein: CASSLTTNTEAFF
CDR3 DNA: TGCGCCAGCAGCTTGACTACGAACACTGAAGCTTTCTTT

V gene: TRBV7-2
CDR3 length: 16
D gene: NA
J gene: TRBJ2-7
clone size: few
CDR3 protein: CASSLGPAVVSYEQYF
CDR3 DNA: TGTGCCAGCAGCTTAGGACCAGCGGTGGTCTCCTACGAGCAGTACTTC

V gene: TRBV6-5
CDR3 length: 16
D gene: NA
J gene: TRBJ1-6
clone size: NA
CDR3 protein: CASSYSTRQTNSPLHF
CDR3 DNA: TGTGCCAGCAGTTACTCGACCAGGCAGACTAATTCACCCCTCCACTTT

V gene: TRBV6-1
CDR3 length: 14
D gene: NA
J gene: TRBJ1-5
clone size: NA
CDR3 protein: CASSWSDINQPQHF
CDR3 DNA: TGTGCCAGCAGTTGGTCGGACATCAATCAGCCCCAGCATTTT

V gene: TRBV5-4
CDR3 length: 15
D gene: TRBD2
J gene: TRBJ2-1
clone size: NA
CDR3 protein: CASSLRTSGSDEQFF
CDR3 DNA: TGTGCCAGCAGCTTGCGGACTAGCGGGAGCGATGAGCAGTTCTTC

V gene: TRBV5-1
CDR3 length: 16
D gene: TRBD2
J gene: TRBJ2-5
clone size: NA
CDR3 protein: CASSLDGGRAQETQYF
CDR3 DNA: TGCGCCAGCAGCTTGGATGGCGGGAGGGCCCAGGAGACCCAGTACTTC

V gene: TRBV18
CDR3 length: 12
D gene: NA
J gene: TRBJ1-1
clone size: NA
CDR3 protein: CASSSNTGGAFF
CDR3 DNA: TGTGCCAGCTCATCGAACACTGGGGGAGCTTTCTTT

V gene: TRBV7-2
CDR3 length: 16
D gene: NA
J gene: TRBJ2-7
clone size: NA
CDR3 protein: CASTPYSSGSVYEQYF
CDR3 DNA: TGTGCCAGCACCCCATACTCATCGGGGTCTGTCTACGAGCAGTACTTC

V gene: TRBV5-8
CDR3 length: 15
D gene: NA
J gene: TRBJ2-3
clone size: NA
CDR3 protein: CASSRGGTSTDTQYF
CDR3 DNA: TGTGCCAGCTCCCGCGGCGGGACCAGCACAGATACGCAGTATTTT

V gene: TRBV6-5
CDR3 length: 15
D gene: NA
J gene: TRBJ2-2
clone size: NA
CDR3 protein: CASSPRRGNTGELFF
CDR3 DNA: TGTGCCAGCAGTCCGCGTCGCGGGAACACCGGGGAGCTGTTTTTT

V gene: TRBV5-1
CDR3 length: 16
D gene: NA
J gene: TRBJ1-2
clone size: NA
CDR3 protein: CASSLDEVAGLYGYTF
CDR3 DNA: TGCGCCAGCAGCTTGGATGAGGTGGCGGGCCTCTATGGCTACACCTTC

V gene: TRBV5-1
CDR3 length: 15
D gene: NA
J gene: TRBJ2-2
clone size: NA
CDR3 protein: CASSLGGADTGELFF
CDR3 DNA: TGCGCCAGCAGCTTGGGTGGGGCGGACACCGGGGAGCTGTTTTTT

V gene: TRBV7-2
CDR3 length: 15
D gene: TRBD1
J gene: TRBJ1-1
clone size: NA
CDR3 protein: CASSSRTGGYTEAFF
CDR3 DNA: TGTGCCAGCAGCTCAAGGACAGGGGGCTACACTGAAGCTTTCTTT

V gene: TRBV6-6
CDR3 length: 15
D gene: NA
J gene: TRBJ2-7
clone size: once
CDR3 protein: CASSLQGGMTYEQYF
CDR3 DNA: TGTGCCAGCAGCCTCCAGGGGGGGATGACCTACGAGCAGTACTTC

V gene: TRBV2
CDR3 length: 14
D gene: NA
J gene: TRBJ2-2
clone size: NA
CDR3 protein: CASTGALNTGELFF
CDR3 DNA: TGTGCCAGCACCGGGGCACTGAACACCGGGGAGCTGTTTTTT

V gene: TRBV11-3
CDR3 length: 15
D gene: NA
J gene: TRBJ2-3
clone size: NA
CDR3 protein: CASSLGTLSPDTQYF
CDR3 DNA: TGTGCCAGCAGCTTAGGGACTCTTAGCCCAGATACGCAGTATTTT

V gene: TRBV7-8
CDR3 length: 14
D gene: NA
J gene: TRBJ2-5
clone size: NA
CDR3 protein: CASSLVASLETQYF
CDR3 DNA: TGTGCCAGCAGCTTAGTAGCTAGCCTGGAGACCCAGTACTTC

V gene: TRBV7-9
CDR3 length: 15
D gene: TRBD2
J gene: TRBJ2-1
clone size: NA
CDR3 protein: CASSPSGRGYNEQFF
CDR3 DNA: TGTGCCAGCAGCCCTAGCGGGAGGGGCTACAATGAGCAGTTCTTC

V gene: TRBV15
CDR3 length: 13
D gene: TRBD1
J gene: TRBJ1-2
clone size: NA
CDR3 protein: CATRPQGGYGYTF
CDR3 DNA: TGTGCCACCAGGCCCCAGGGGGGCTATGGCTACACCTTC

V gene: TRBV18
CDR3 length: 17
D gene: TRBD1
J gene: TRBJ1-1
clone size: few
CDR3 protein: CASSPLGQGAMNTEAFF
CDR3 DNA: TGTGCCAGCTCACCGCTGGGCCAGGGGGCTATGAACACTGAAGCTTTCTTT

V gene: TRBV5-4
CDR3 length: 14
D gene: NA
J gene: TRBJ1-2
clone size: once
CDR3 protein: CASSLEGPRGVYTF
CDR3 DNA: TGTGCCAGCAGCTTGGAAGGCCCCAGAGGGGTATACACCTTC

V gene: TRBV21-1
CDR3 length: 16
D gene: NA
J gene: TRBJ2-3
clone size: NA
CDR3 protein: CASSKETSGSTDTQYF
CDR3 DNA: TGTGCCAGCAGCAAAGAGACTAGCGGGAGCACAGATACGCAGTATTTT

V gene: TRBV6-1
CDR3 length: 14
D gene: TRBD1
J gene: TRBJ2-3
clone size: NA
CDR3 protein: CASSGTVGTDTQYF
CDR3 DNA: TGTGCCAGCAGCGGGACAGTTGGCACAGATACGCAGTATTTT

V gene: TRBV7-2
CDR3 length: 15
D gene: NA
J gene: TRBJ2-5
clone size: NA
CDR3 protein: CASSLTSTIQETQYF
CDR3 DNA: TGTGCCAGCAGCTTAACATCAACTATCCAAGAGACCCAGTACTTC

V gene: TRBV5-5
CDR3 length: 14
D gene: NA
J gene: TRBJ1-1
clone size: NA
CDR3 protein: CASSLGHRDTEAFF
CDR3 DNA: TGTGCCAGCAGCTTGGGGCATCGGGACACTGAAGCTTTCTTT

V gene: TRBV4-2
CDR3 length: 16
D gene: TRBD1
J gene: TRBJ2-3
clone size: NA
CDR3 protein: CASSQAGTGGTDTQYF
CDR3 DNA: TGTGCCAGCAGCCAAGCCGGGACAGGGGGTACAGATACGCAGTATTTT

V gene: TRBV7-9
CDR3 length: 15
D gene: NA
J gene: TRBJ1-1
clone size: NA
CDR3 protein: CASSLVRAMNTEAFF
CDR3 DNA: TGTGCCAGCAGCTTAGTCCGGGCCATGAACACTGAAGCTTTCTTT

V gene: TRBV30
CDR3 length: 14
D gene: TRBD1
J gene: TRBJ2-7
clone size: NA
CDR3 protein: CAWSRGTAHYEQYF
CDR3 DNA: TGTGCCTGGAGCCGAGGGACAGCGCACTACGAGCAGTACTTC

V gene: TRBV5-4
CDR3 length: 16
D gene: TRBD1
J gene: TRBJ2-7
clone size: NA
CDR3 protein: CAFGTARIKPTYEQYF
CDR3 DNA: TGTGCCTTCGGGACAGCCCGAATAAAACCTACCTACGAGCAGTACTTC

V gene: TRBV7-2
CDR3 length: 16
D gene: TRBD2
J gene: TRBJ2-3
clone size: once
CDR3 protein: CASSLGAGGYGDTQYF
CDR3 DNA: TGTGCCAGCAGCCTAGGGGCGGGGGGCTACGGAGATACGCAGTATTTT

V gene: TRBV5-1
CDR3 length: 14
D gene: NA
J gene: TRBJ2-1
clone size: NA
CDR3 protein: CASSFAGSYNEQFF
CDR3 DNA: TGCGCCAGCAGCTTTGCAGGGTCATACAATGAGCAGTTCTTC

V gene: TRBV30
CDR3 length: 14
D gene: NA
J gene: TRBJ2-3
clone size: once
CDR3 protein: CAWSLAGPTDTQYF
CDR3 DNA: TGTGCCTGGAGTTTGGCGGGACCCACAGATACGCAGTATTTT

V gene: TRBV9
CDR3 length: 16
D gene: NA
J gene: TRBJ1-3
clone size: NA
CDR3 protein: CASSATGALSGNTIYF
CDR3 DNA: TGTGCCAGCAGCGCTACAGGTGCTCTCTCTGGAAACACCATATATTTT

V gene: TRBV6-5
CDR3 length: 12
D gene: NA
J gene: TRBJ2-7
clone size: NA
CDR3 protein: CASIGGGYEQYF
CDR3 DNA: TGTGCCAGCATAGGCGGTGGCTACGAGCAGTACTTC

V gene: TRBV11-2
CDR3 length: 14
D gene: TRBD2
J gene: TRBJ2-1
clone size: NA
CDR3 protein: CASSWGGSPPEQFF
CDR3 DNA: TGTGCCAGCAGCTGGGGGGGTAGCCCGCCGGAGCAGTTCTTC

V gene: TRBV9
CDR3 length: 17
D gene: TRBD2
J gene: TRBJ2-2
clone size: once
CDR3 protein: CASSVLPGLAGGGELFF
CDR3 DNA: TGTGCCAGCAGCGTTCTTCCGGGACTAGCGGGTGGCGGGGAGCTGTTTTTT

V gene: TRBV4-3
CDR3 length: 15
D gene: TRBD1
J gene: TRBJ1-1
clone size: NA
CDR3 protein: CASSHLGQGGTEAFF
CDR3 DNA: TGCGCCAGCAGCCACCTTGGACAGGGAGGCACTGAAGCTTTCTTT

V gene: TRBV9
CDR3 length: 16
D gene: NA
J gene: TRBJ2-2
clone size: NA
CDR3 protein: CASSVVPAEGTGELFF
CDR3 DNA: TGTGCCAGCAGCGTAGTCCCAGCGGAGGGGACCGGGGAGCTGTTTTTT

V gene: TRBV7-2
CDR3 length: 14
D gene: NA
J gene: TRBJ1-1
clone size: NA
CDR3 protein: CASSPTTLNTEAFF
CDR3 DNA: TGTGCCAGCAGCCCGACGACCTTGAACACTGAAGCTTTCTTT

V gene: TRBV15
CDR3 length: 16
D gene: NA
J gene: TRBJ2-2
clone size: NA
CDR3 protein: CATSREDLQITGELFF
CDR3 DNA: TGTGCCACCAGCAGAGAGGACTTACAAATCACCGGGGAGCTGTTTTTT

V gene: TRBV6-5
CDR3 length: 13
D gene: NA
J gene: TRBJ1-2
clone size: NA
CDR3 protein: CASSRDTGRGYTF
CDR3 DNA: TGTGCCAGCAGTCGGGACACCGGCAGGGGCTACACCTTC

V gene: TRBV6-1
CDR3 length: 13
D gene: NA
J gene: TRBJ2-7
clone size: NA
CDR3 protein: CASRPPNSYEQYF
CDR3 DNA: TGTGCCAGCAGGCCGCCGAACTCCTACGAGCAGTACTTC

V gene: TRBV5-1
CDR3 length: 15
D gene: NA
J gene: TRBJ1-1
clone size: NA
CDR3 protein: CASSLAPGGGTEAFF
CDR3 DNA: TGCGCCAGCAGCTTGGCCCCGGGGGGGGGCACTGAAGCTTTCTTT

V gene: TRBV2
CDR3 length: 14
D gene: NA
J gene: TRBJ1-5
clone size: NA
CDR3 protein: CASSPGGRNQPQHF
CDR3 DNA: TGTGCCAGCAGTCCCGGGGGGCGGAATCAGCCCCAGCATTTT

V gene: TRBV29-1
CDR3 length: 10
D gene: NA
J gene: TRBJ2-5
clone size: NA
CDR3 protein: CSVGEETQYF
CDR3 DNA: TGCAGCGTTGGAGAGGAGACCCAGTACTTC

V gene: TRBV18
CDR3 length: 12
D gene: NA
J gene: TRBJ1-1
clone size: NA
CDR3 protein: CASSRSETEAFF
CDR3 DNA: TGTGCCAGCTCACGGTCCGAGACTGAAGCTTTCTTT

V gene: TRBV11-2
CDR3 length: 16
D gene: TRBD2
J gene: TRBJ2-1
clone size: NA
CDR3 protein: CASSLGGLAGRNEQFF
CDR3 DNA: TGTGCCAGCAGCTTAGGGGGACTAGCGGGACGTAATGAGCAGTTCTTC

V gene: TRBV6-6
CDR3 length: 15
D gene: TRBD2
J gene: TRBJ2-5
clone size: NA
CDR3 protein: CASSPPGTSGETQYF
CDR3 DNA: TGTGCCAGCAGTCCACCTGGGACTAGTGGGGAGACCCAGTACTTC

V gene: TRBV4-1
CDR3 length: 12
D gene: NA
J gene: TRBJ2-1
clone size: medium-sized
CDR3 protein: CASTAEFNEQFF
CDR3 DNA: TGCGCCAGCACTGCAGAATTCAATGAGCAGTTCTTC

V gene: TRBV18
CDR3 length: 14
D gene: TRBD2
J gene: TRBJ2-7
clone size: NA
CDR3 protein: CASSSGLAQYEQYF
CDR3 DNA: TGTGCCAGCTCATCCGGACTAGCTCAGTACGAGCAGTACTTC

V gene: TRBV18
CDR3 length: 16
D gene: TRBD1
J gene: TRBJ2-5
clone size: NA
CDR3 protein: CASSDRTGGSRETQYF
CDR3 DNA: TGTGCCAGCTCAGATCGGACAGGGGGCTCGAGAGAGACCCAGTACTTC

V gene: TRBV5-1
CDR3 length: 15
D gene: NA
J gene: TRBJ1-4
clone size: NA
CDR3 protein: CASSLAGPTNEKLFF
CDR3 DNA: TGCGCCAGCAGCTTGGCGGGGCCAACTAATGAAAAACTGTTTTTT

V gene: TRBV7-2
CDR3 length: 14
D gene: NA
J gene: TRBJ2-1
clone size: NA
CDR3 protein: CASSSRRTSNEQFF
CDR3 DNA: TGTGCCAGCAGCTCGAGAAGGACGAGCAATGAGCAGTTCTTC